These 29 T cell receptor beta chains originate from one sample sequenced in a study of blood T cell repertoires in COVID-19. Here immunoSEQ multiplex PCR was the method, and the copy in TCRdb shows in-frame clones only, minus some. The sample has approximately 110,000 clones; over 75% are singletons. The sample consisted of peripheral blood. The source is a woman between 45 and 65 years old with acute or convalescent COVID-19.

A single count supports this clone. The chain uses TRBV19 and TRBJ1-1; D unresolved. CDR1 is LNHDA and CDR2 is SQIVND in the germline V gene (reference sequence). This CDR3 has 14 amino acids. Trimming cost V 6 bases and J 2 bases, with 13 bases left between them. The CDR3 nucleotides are TGTGCCAGTAGGTACCGAGATCTTAACACTGAAGCTTTCTTT. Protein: CASRYRDLNTEAFF.

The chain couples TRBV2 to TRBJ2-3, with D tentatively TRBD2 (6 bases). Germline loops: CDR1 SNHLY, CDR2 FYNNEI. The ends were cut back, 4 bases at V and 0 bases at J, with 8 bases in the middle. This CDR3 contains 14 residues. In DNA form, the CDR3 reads TGTGCCAGCAGTGTTGGGACTAGCACAGATACGCAGTATTTT. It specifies CASSVGTSTDTQYF. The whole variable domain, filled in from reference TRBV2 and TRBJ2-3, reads EPEVTQTPSHQVTQMGQEVILRCVPISNHLYFYWYRQILGQKVEFLVSFYNNEISEKSEIFDDQFSVERPDGSNFTLKIRSTKLEDSAMYFCASSVGTSTDTQYFGPGTRLTVL.

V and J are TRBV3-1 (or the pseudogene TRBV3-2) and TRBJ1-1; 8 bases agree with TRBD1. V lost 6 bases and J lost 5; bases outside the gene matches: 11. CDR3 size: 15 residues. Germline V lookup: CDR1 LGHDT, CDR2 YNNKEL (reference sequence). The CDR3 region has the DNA TGTGCCAGCAGTCATATGGACAGGGTTTGGACTGAAGCTTTCTTT. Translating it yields CASSHMDRVWTEAFF.

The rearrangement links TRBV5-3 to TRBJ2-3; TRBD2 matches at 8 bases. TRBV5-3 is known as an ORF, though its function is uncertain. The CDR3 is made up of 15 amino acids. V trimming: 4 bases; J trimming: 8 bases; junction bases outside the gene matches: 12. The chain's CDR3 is CARSPGTRGRSTQYF. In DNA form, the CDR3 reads TGTGCCAGAAGCCCGGGGACTAGGGGACGGAGTACGCAGTATTTT.

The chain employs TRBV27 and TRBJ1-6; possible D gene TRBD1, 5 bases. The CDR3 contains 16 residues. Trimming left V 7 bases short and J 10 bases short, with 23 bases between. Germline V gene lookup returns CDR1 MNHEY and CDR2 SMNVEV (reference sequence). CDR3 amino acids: CASTPGGFPLGSPLHF. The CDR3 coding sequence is TGTGCCAGCACCCCGGGGGGGTTCCCTTTAGGATCACCCCTCCACTTT.

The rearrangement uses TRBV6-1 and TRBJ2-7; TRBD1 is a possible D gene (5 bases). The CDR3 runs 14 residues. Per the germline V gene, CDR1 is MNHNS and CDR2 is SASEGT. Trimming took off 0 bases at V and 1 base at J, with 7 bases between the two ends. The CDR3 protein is CASSEAYRSYEQYF. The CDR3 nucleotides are TGTGCCAGCAGTGAAGCTTACAGGTCCTACGAGCAGTACTTC.

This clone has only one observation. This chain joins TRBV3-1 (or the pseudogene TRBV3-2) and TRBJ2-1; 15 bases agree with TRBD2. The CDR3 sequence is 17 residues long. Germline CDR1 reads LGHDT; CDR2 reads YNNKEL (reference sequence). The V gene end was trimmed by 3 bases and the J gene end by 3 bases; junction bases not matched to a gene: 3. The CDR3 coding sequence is TGTGCCAGCAGCCACGGGACTAGCGGGGGGAACTACAATGAGCAGTTCTTC. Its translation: CASSHGTSGGNYNEQFF.

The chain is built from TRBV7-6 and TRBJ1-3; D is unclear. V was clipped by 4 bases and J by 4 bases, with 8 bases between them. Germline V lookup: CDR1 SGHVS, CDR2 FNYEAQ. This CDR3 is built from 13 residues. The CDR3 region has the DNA TGTGCCAGCAGCTCACAAATGGGAAACACCATATATTTT. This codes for CASSSQMGNTIYF.

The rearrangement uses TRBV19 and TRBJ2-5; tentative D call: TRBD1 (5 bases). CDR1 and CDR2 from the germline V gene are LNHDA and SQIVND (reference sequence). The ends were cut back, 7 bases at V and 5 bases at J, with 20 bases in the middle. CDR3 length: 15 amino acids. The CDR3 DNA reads TGTGCCAGTACCGGACCTGGGGCGGCCCCTGAGACCCAGTACTTC. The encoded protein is CASTGPGAAPETQYF.

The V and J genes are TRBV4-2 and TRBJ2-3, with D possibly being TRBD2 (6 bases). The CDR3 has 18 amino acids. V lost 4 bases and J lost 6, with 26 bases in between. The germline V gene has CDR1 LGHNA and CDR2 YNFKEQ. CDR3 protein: CASSPKMGGVGVSDTQYF. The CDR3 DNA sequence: TGTGCCAGCAGCCCCAAGATGGGGGGAGTTGGGGTATCGGATACGCAGTATTTT.

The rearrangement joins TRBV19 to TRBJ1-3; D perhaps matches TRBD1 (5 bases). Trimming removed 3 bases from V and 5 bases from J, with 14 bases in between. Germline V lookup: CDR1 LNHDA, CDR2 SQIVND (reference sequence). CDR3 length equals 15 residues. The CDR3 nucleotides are TGTGCCAGTAGTATGAACAGGAGCAACCGAAACACCATATATTTT. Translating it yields CASSMNRSNRNTIYF. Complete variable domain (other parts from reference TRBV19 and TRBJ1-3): DGGITQSPKYLFRKEGQNVTLSCEQNLNHDAMYWYRQDPGQGLRLIYYSQIVNDFQKGDIAEGYSVSREKKESFPLTVTSAQKNPTAFYLCASSMNRSNRNTIYFGEGSWLTVV.

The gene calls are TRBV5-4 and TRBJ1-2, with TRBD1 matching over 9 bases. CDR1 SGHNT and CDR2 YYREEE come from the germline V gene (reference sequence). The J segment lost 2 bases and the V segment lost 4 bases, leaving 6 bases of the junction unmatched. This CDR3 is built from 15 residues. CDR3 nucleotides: TGTGCCAGCAGCACCCCCGGGACAGGGAACTATGGCTACACCTTC. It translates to CASSTPGTGNYGYTF.

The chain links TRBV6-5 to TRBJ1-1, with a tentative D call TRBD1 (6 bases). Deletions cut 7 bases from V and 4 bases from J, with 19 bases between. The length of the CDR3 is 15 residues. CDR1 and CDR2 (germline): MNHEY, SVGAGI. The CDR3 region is CASIVSQGFGTEAFF. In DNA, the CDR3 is TGTGCCAGCATCGTATCACAGGGATTTGGCACTGAAGCTTTCTTT.

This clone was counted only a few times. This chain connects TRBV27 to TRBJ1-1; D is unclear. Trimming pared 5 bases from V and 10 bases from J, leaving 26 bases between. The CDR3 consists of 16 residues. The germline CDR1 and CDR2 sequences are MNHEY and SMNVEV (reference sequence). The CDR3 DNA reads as TGTGCCAGCAGTCCCTGGGGAAGCGGACTGAAGTTCGGAGCTTTCTTT. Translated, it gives CASSPWGSGLKFGAFF.

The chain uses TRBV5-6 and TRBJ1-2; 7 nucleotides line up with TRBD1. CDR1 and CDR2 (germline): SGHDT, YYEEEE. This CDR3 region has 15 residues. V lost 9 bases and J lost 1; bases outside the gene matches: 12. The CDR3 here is CATWDSRSNNYGYTF. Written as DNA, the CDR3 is TGTGCCACCTGGGACAGCCGGAGTAATAACTATGGCTACACCTTC.

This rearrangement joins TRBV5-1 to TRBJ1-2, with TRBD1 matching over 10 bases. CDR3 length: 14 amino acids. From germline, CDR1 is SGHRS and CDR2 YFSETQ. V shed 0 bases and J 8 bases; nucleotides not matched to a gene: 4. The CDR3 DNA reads TGCGCCAGCAGCTTGGCGGGACAGGGGAGCGGCTACACCTTC. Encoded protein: CASSLAGQGSGYTF.

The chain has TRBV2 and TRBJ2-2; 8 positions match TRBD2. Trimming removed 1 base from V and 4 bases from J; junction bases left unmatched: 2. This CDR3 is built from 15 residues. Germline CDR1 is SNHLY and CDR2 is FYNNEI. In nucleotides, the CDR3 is TGTGCCAGCAGTGAAGTAGCGGGGCCCACCGGGGAGCTGTTTTTT. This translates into CASSEVAGPTGELFF.

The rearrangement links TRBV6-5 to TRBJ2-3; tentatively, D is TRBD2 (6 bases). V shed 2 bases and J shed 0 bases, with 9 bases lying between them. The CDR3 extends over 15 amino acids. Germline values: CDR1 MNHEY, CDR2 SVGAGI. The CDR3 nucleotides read TGTGCCAGCAGTTACGGCGGGGCGAGCACAGATACGCAGTATTTT. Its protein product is CASSYGGASTDTQYF.

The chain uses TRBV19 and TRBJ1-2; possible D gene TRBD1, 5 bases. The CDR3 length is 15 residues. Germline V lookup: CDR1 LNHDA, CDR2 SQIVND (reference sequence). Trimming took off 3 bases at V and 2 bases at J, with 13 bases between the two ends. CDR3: CASSILRQRNYGYTF. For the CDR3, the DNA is TGTGCCAGTAGTATTCTACGACAGAGAAACTATGGCTACACCTTC. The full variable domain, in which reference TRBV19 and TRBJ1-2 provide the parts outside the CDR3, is DGGITQSPKYLFRKEGQNVTLSCEQNLNHDAMYWYRQDPGQGLRLIYYSQIVNDFQKGDIAEGYSVSREKKESFPLTVTSAQKNPTAFYLCASSILRQRNYGYTFGSGTRLTVV.

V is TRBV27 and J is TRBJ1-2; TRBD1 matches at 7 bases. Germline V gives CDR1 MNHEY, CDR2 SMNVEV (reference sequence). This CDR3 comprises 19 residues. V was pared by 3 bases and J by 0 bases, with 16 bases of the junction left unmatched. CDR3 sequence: CASSFLQGGGGGANYGYTF. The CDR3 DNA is TGTGCCAGCAGTTTCCTCCAAGGGGGCGGTGGCGGGGCTAACTATGGCTACACCTTC.

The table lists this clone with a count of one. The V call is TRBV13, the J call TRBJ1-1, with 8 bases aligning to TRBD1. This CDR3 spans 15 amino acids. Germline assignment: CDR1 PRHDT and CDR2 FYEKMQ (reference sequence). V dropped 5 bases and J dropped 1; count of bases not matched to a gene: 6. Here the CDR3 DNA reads TGTGCCAGCAGCACCCGAGGACAGGGGAACACTGAAGCTTTCTTT. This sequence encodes CASSTRGQGNTEAFF. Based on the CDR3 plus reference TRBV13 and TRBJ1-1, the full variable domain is AAGVIQSPRHLIKEKRETATLKCYPIPRHDTVYWYQQGPGQDPQFLISFYEKMQSDKGSIPDRFSAQQFSDYHSELNMSSLELGDSALYFCASSTRGQGNTEAFFGQGTRLTVV.

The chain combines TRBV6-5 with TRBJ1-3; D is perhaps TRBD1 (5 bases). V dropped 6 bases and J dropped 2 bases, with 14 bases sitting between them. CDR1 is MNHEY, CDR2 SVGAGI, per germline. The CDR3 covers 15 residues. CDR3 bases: TGTGCCAGCAGATCCTTGGCGGGGCCTGGAAACACCATATATTTT. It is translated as CASRSLAGPGNTIYF.

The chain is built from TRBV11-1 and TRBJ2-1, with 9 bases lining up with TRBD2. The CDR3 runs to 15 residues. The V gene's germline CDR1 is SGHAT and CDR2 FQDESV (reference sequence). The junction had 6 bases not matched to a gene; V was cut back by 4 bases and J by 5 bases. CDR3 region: CASSSRLAENNEQFF. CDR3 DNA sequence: TGTGCCAGCAGCTCCCGACTAGCGGAAAACAATGAGCAGTTCTTC.

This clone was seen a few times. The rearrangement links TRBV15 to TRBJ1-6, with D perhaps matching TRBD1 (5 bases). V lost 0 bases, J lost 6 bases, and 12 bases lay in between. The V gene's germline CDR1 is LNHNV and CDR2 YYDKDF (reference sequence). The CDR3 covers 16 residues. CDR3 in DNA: TGTGCCACCAGCAGAGATCGAAGGGGTGGTAATTCACCCCTCCACTTT. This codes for CATSRDRRGGNSPLHF.

CDR3 in DNA: TGTGCCACCAGCAGAGGTTCGGGGAATGAGCAGTTCTTC. Amino acid sequence: CATSRGSGNEQFF. The chain is built from TRBV15 and TRBJ2-1; D perhaps matches TRBD2 (5 bases). V lost 1 base and J 7 bases, leaving 8 bases between the germline ends. Germline lookup yields CDR1 LNHNV and CDR2 YYDKDF (reference sequence). The CDR3 is 13 amino acids. Variable domain in full (rest from reference TRBV15 and TRBJ2-1): DAMVIQNPRYQVTQFGKPVTLSCSQTLNHNVMYWYQQKSSQAPKLLFHYYDKDFNNEADTPDNFQSRRPNTSFCFLDIRSPGLGDTAMYLCATSRGSGNEQFFGPGTRLTVL.

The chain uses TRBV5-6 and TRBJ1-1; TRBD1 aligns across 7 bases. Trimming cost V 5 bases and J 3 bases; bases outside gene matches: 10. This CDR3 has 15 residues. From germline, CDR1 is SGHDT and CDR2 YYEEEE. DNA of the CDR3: TGTGCCAGCAGACGCAATCAGGACAGGCACACTGAAGCTTTCTTT. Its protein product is CASRRNQDRHTEAFF.

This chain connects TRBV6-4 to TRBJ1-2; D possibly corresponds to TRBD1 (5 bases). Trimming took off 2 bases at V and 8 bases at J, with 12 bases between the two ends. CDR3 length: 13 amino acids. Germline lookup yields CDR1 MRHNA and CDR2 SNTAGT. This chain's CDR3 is CASSDLGGLGYTF. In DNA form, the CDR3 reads TGTGCCAGCAGTGACCTGGGGGGGTTAGGCTACACCTTC.

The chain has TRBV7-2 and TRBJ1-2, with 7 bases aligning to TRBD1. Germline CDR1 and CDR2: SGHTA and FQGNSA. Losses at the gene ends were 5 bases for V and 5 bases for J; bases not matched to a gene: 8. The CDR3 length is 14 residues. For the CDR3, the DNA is TGTGCCAGCAGCCCCCGACAGGGAGATTATGGCTACACCTTC. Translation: CASSPRQGDYGYTF.

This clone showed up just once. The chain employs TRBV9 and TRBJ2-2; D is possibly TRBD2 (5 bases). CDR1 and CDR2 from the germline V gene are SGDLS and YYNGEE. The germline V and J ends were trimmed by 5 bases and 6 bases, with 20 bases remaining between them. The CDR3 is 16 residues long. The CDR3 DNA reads TGTGCCAGCAGGGGCGAGGAGGCGGGTCATCCCGGGGAGCTGTTTTTT. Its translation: CASRGEEAGHPGELFF.